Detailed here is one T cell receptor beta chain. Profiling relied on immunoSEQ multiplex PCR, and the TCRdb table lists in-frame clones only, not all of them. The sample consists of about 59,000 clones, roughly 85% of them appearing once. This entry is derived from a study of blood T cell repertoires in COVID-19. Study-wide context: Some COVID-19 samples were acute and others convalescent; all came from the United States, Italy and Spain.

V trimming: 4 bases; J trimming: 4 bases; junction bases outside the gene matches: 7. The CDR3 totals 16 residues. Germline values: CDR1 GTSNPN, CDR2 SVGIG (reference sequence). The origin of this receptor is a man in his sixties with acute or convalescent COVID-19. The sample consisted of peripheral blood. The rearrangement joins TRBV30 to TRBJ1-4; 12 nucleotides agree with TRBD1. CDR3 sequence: CAWNHGTGGFNEKLFF. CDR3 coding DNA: TGTGCCTGGAATCATGGGACAGGGGGCTTTAATGAAAAACTGTTTTTT.